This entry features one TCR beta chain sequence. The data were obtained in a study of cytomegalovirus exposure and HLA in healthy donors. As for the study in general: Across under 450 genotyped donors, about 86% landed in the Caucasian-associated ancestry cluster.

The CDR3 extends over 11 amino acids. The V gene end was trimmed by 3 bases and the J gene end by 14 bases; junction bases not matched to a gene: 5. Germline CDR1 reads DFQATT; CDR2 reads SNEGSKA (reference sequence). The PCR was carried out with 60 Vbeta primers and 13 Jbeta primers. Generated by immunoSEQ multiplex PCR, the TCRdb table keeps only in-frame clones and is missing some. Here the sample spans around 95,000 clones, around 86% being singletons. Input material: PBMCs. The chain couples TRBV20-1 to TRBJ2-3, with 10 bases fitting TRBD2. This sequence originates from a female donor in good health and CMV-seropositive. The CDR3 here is CSASSGGTGYF. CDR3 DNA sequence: TGCAGTGCTAGTAGCGGGGGGACCGGGTATTTT.